One and the same sample provided the 14 T cell receptor beta chains below, sequenced in a study of shared clonotypes between healthy human individuals. Clones were sequenced by immunoSEQ multiplex PCR, and TCRdb holds only the in-frame ones, with some missing. The data contain millions of clones, just over 90% of them singletons. The material sequenced was naive CD4+ T cells from PBMCs. Stated subset: CD45RA+ positively selected. These receptor sequences come from a man aged 18 to 30 in good health. Some clones in this sample may be carry-over from other donors' samples.

Concerning this clone: The same CDR3 can be traced to other DNA sequences in this sample. V and J are TRBV28 and TRBJ2-7, with D unclear. Germline CDR1 reads MDHEN; CDR2 reads SYDVKM. The CDR3 extends over 12 amino acids. V shed 2 bases and J shed 6 bases, with 8 bases lying between them. The CDR3 loop reads CASSLQRPEQYF. CDR3 bases: TGTGCCAGCAGTTTACAGAGGCCCGAGCAGTACTTC. The complete variable domain, with remaining parts taken from reference TRBV28 and TRBJ2-7, reads DVKVTQSSRYLVKRTGEKVFLECVQDMDHENMFWYRQDPGLGLRLIYFSYDVKMKEKGDIPEGYSVSREKKERFSLILESASTNQTSMYLCASSLQRPEQYFGPGTRLTVT.

The chain uses TRBV4-2 and TRBJ2-2; no clear D. Germline CDR1 is LGHNA and CDR2 is YNFKEQ. The CDR3 has 19 amino acids. V was clipped by 2 bases and J by 4 bases, with 23 bases between them. The CDR3 spells CASSQFLAAQVPTTGELFF. DNA for the CDR3: TGTGCCAGCAGCCAATTTTTGGCCGCCCAGGTCCCCACCACCGGGGAGCTGTTTTTT.

The V call is TRBV30, the J call TRBJ1-1; D is perhaps TRBD1 (6 bases). Per germline, CDR1 GTSNPN and CDR2 SVGIG (reference sequence). This CDR3 spans 11 amino acids. Trimming left V 0 bases short and J 12 bases short, with 11 bases between. DNA for the CDR3: TGTGCCTGGAGTGTGGGGGGGGCAACTTTCTTT. This encodes CAWSVGGATFF.

This clone was detected once. The chain employs TRBV5-6 and TRBJ2-7, with a tentative D call TRBD1 (6 bases). The CDR3 covers 15 residues. Germline V lookup: CDR1 SGHDT, CDR2 YYEEEE. Trimming removed 1 base from V and 3 bases from J, with 14 bases in between. Here the CDR3 reads CASSLTGNFNYEQYF. CDR3 sequence (DNA): TGTGCCAGCAGCTTGACAGGGAACTTTAACTACGAGCAGTACTTC.

This chain uses TRBV9 with TRBJ2-7; 12 bases line up with TRBD2. This CDR3 contains 18 residues. Germline assignment: CDR1 SGDLS and CDR2 YYNGEE. Unmatched junction bases numbered 11, after V lost 4 bases and J lost 0 bases. CDR3 region: CASSPFQPGLAGSYEQYF. The DNA for the CDR3 is TGTGCCAGCAGCCCCTTTCAACCGGGACTAGCGGGCTCCTACGAGCAGTACTTC.

The V and J genes are TRBV4-2 and TRBJ2-7; D is possibly TRBD2 (5 bases). The CDR3 runs 15 residues. V gave up 3 bases and J gave up 1 base, with 13 bases separating them. Germline CDR1 is LGHNA and CDR2 is YNFKEQ. The CDR3 bases are TGTGCCAGCAGCCATGACCCGAGGACTTCCTACGAGCAGTACTTC. As protein: CASSHDPRTSYEQYF.

This clone was counted a single time. The chain employs TRBV6-4 and TRBJ2-3; possibly TRBD2 for D (6 bases). The ends were cut back, 3 bases at V and 2 bases at J, with 12 bases in the middle. The germline CDR1 and CDR2 sequences are MRHNA and SNTAGT. The CDR3 consists of 15 residues. As DNA, the CDR3 is TGTGCCAGCAGTGAACTCGGGAGACTCACAGATACGCAGTATTTT. This sequence encodes CASSELGRLTDTQYF.

Regarding this clone: The sample carries other DNA sequences with the same CDR3. The chain recombines TRBV7-9 with TRBJ2-5; D is unresolved. The CDR3 spans 13 residues. The germline V gene encodes CDR1 SEHNR and CDR2 FQNEAQ (reference sequence). V lost 1 base to trimming and J lost 7 bases, with 10 bases between them. CDR3 sequence (DNA): TGTGCCAGCAGCTTAGTTGGGCCCGGGACCCAGTACTTC. Residues: CASSLVGPGTQYF.

The chain joins TRBV27 to TRBJ2-7; D may match TRBD1 or TRBD2 (5 bases each). Germline V gives CDR1 MNHEY, CDR2 SMNVEV (reference sequence). The CDR3 is 18 amino acids. With 5 bases removed from V and 5 bases from J, the gap between germline ends came to 28 bases. The DNA of the CDR3 is TGTGCCAGCAGTCAAAGGCTTACCGGGACCCGGCAGGCGAACGAGCAGTACTTC. It yields the protein CASSQRLTGTRQANEQYF.

This clone occurred a few times. The chain employs TRBV30 and TRBJ1-4, with D possibly being TRBD1 (5 bases). This CDR3 is 13 amino acids long. Germline V gives CDR1 GTSNPN, CDR2 SVGIG (reference sequence). The V end was cut by 3 bases, the J end by 8 bases, with 13 bases between. The CDR3 is CAWSPGMGEKLFF. CDR3 sequence (DNA): TGTGCCTGGAGCCCAGGGATGGGAGAAAAACTGTTTTTT.

As for this clone: At the DNA level, this CDR3 is encoded by other sequences in the same sample as well. CDR3 in DNA: TGTGCCAGCAGCGTTGCGGGGGGCCTCTACAATGAGCAGTTCTTC. The encoded protein is CASSVAGGLYNEQFF. The chain employs TRBV9 and TRBJ2-1; TRBD2 matches at 8 bases. Germline V gene data show CDR1 as SGDLS and CDR2 as YYNGEE. Trimming removed 2 bases from V and 3 bases from J; junction bases left unmatched: 4. CDR3 length: 15 residues.

On this clone: The sample contains more than one DNA sequence encoding this CDR3. This chain uses TRBV7-9 with TRBJ2-7; no firm D call. Germline V gene sequence: CDR1 SEHNR, CDR2 FQNEAQ (reference sequence). This CDR3 contains 13 residues. The V end was cut by 1 base, the J end by 2 bases, with 6 bases between. CDR3 residues: CASSLVGTYEQYF. CDR3 coding DNA: TGTGCCAGCAGCTTAGTAGGGACCTACGAGCAGTACTTC.

V and J are TRBV7-9 and TRBJ2-3, with a tentative D call TRBD2 (6 bases). V was clipped by 4 bases and J by 7 bases, with 21 bases between them. This CDR3 is built from 16 residues. Germline lookup yields CDR1 SEHNR and CDR2 FQNEAQ (reference sequence). This CDR3 reads CASSSRGAGLSNTQYF. CDR3 bases: TGTGCCAGCAGCTCGCGGGGAGCGGGTCTCTCAAATACGCAGTATTTT.

This clone occurred a few times. V gene TRBV19 combines with J gene TRBJ1-1; tentative D call: TRBD1 (5 bases). Germline V gives CDR1 LNHDA, CDR2 SQIVND (reference sequence). The CDR3 runs to 14 residues. With 9 bases removed from V and 0 bases from J, the gap between germline ends came to 14 bases. CDR3 coding DNA: TGTGCCAGCCGCCGGACAAACATGAACACTGAAGCTTTCTTT. Its translation: CASRRTNMNTEAFF.